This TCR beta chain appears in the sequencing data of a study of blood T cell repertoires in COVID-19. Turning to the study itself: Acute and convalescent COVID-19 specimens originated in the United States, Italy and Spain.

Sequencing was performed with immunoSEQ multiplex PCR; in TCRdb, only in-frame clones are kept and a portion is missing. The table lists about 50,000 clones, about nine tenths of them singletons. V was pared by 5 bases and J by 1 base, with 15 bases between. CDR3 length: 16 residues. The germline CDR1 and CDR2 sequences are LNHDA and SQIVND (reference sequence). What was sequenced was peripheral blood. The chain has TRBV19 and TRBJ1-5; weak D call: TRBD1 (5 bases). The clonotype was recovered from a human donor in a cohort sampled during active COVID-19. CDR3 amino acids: CASSSQLRGSNQPQHF. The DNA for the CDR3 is TGTGCCAGTAGTTCCCAACTTCGGGGGAGCAATCAGCCCCAGCATTTT.